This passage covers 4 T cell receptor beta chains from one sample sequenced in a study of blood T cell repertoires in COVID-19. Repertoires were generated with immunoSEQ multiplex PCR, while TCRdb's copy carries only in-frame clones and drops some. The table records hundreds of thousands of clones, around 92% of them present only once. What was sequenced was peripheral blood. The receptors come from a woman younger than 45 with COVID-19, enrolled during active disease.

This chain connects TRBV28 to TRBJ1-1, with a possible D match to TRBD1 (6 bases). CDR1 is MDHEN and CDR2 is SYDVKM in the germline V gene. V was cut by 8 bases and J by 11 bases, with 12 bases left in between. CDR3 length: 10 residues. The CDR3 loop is CASLDRIAFF. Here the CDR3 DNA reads TGTGCCAGCCTCGACAGGATTGCTTTCTTT.

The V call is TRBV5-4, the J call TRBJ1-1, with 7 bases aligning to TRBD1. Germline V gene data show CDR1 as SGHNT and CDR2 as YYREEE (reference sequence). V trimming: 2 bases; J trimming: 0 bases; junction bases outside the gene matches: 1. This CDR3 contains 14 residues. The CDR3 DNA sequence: TGTGCCAGCAGCTTACAGGGGATGAACACTGAAGCTTTCTTT. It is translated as CASSLQGMNTEAFF.

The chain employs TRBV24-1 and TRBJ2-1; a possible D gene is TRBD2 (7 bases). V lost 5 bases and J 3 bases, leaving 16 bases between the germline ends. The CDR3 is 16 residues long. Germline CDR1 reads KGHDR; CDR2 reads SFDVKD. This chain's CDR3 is CATSAGGLAGYNEQFF. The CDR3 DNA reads TGTGCCACCAGTGCCGGGGGGCTAGCCGGCTACAATGAGCAGTTCTTC.

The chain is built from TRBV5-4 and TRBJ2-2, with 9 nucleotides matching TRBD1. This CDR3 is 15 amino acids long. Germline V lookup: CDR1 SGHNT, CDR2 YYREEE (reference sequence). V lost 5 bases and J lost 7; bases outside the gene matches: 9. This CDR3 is CASREQGAHNGELFF. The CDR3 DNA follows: TGTGCCAGCAGGGAACAGGGGGCGCATAACGGGGAGCTGTTTTTT.